This T cell receptor (beta chain) was retrieved from a study of T cell changes during pregnancy in multiple sclerosis. The CDR3 sequence is 15 residues long. In germline, CDR1 is MNHEY, CDR2 SMNVEV (reference sequence). Libraries were prepared by immunoSEQ multiplex PCR; TCRdb keeps only in-frame clonotypes and omits some of them. The sample lists 30,000 to 40,000 clones, 75% to 95% occurring once. The source was CD4+ T cells from peripheral blood mononuclear cells, collected in the third trimester of pregnancy. The genes are TRBV27 and TRBJ2-5; 9 nucleotides match TRBD2. The J call may be mistaken, given a closer DNA end match to TRBJ2-7. The clonotype comes from a female donor in good health, enrolled as a control in a pregnancy study. The CDR3 region is CASRVAGDYGYEQYF. The CDR3 region has the DNA TGTGCCAGCAGAGTAGCGGGAGATTATGGCTACGAGCAGTACTTC.